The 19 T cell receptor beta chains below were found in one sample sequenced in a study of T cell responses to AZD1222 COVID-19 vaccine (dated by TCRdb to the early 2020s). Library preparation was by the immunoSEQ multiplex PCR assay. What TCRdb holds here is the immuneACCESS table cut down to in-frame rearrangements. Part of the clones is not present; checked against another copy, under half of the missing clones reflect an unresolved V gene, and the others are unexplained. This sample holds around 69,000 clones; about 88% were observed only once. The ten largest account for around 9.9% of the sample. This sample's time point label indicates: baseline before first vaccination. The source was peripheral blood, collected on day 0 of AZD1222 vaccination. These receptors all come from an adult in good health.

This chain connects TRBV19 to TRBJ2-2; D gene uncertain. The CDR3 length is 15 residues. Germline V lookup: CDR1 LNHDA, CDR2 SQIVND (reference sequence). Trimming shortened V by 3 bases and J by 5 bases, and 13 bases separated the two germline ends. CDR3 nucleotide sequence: TGTGCCAGTAGTATTTTTGGGGTATGGACCGGGGAGCTGTTTTTT. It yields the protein CASSIFGVWTGELFF.

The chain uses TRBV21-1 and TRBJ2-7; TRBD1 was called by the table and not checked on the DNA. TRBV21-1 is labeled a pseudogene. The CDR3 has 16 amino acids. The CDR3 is CASSPHSTVPRMEQYV. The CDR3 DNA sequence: TGTGCCAGCAGCCCCCACTCGACAGTACCTCGGATGGAACAGTACGTC.

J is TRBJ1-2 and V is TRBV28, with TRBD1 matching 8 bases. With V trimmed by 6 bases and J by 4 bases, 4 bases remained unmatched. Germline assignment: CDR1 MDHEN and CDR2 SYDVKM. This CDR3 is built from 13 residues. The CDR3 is CASSPGGGYGYTF. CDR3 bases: TGTGCCAGCAGCCCAGGGGGCGGCTATGGCTACACCTTC.

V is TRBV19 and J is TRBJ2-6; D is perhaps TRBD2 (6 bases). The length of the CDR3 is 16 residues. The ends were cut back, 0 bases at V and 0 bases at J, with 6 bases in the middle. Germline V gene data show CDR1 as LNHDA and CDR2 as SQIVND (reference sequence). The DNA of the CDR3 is TGTGCCAGTAGTATAGAGGGGGGCTCTGGGGCCAACGTCCTGACTTTC. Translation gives CASSIEGGSGANVLTF.

CDR3 in DNA: TGTGCCAGCAGCTTGGTTGGGACCCATCAAGAGACCCAGTACTTC. It is translated as CASSLVGTHQETQYF. The chain joins TRBV5-6 to TRBJ2-5, with D tentatively TRBD1 or TRBD2 (5 bases each). Germline CDR1 reads SGHDT; CDR2 reads YYEEEE. This CDR3 is 15 amino acids long. V lost 0 bases to trimming and J lost 2 bases, with 11 bases between them.

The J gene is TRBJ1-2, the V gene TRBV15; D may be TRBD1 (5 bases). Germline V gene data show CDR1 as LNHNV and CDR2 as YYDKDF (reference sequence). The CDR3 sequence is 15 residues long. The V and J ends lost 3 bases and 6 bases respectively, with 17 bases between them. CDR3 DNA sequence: TGTGCCACCAGCAGCCTTCAACTCCCGGGGGATGGCTACACCTTC. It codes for CATSSLQLPGDGYTF. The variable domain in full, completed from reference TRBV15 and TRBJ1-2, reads DAMVIQNPRYQVTQFGKPVTLSCSQTLNHNVMYWYQQKSSQAPKLLFHYYDKDFNNEADTPDNFQSRRPNTSFCFLDIRSPGLGDTAMYLCATSSLQLPGDGYTFGSGTRLTVV.

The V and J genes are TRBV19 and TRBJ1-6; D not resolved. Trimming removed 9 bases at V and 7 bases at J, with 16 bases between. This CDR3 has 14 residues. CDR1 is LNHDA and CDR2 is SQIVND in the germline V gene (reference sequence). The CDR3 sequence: CASRTSARNSPLHF. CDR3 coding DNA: TGTGCCAGCCGCACGTCGGCCCGGAATTCACCCCTCCACTTT.

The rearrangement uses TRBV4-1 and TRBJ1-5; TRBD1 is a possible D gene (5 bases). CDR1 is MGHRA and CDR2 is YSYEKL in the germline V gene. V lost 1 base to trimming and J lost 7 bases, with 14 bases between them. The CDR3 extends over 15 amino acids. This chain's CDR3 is CASSQVWVGAQPQHF. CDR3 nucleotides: TGCGCCAGCAGCCAAGTGTGGGTAGGGGCCCAGCCCCAGCATTTT.

The CDR3 loop is CSVESMLNTGELFF. CDR3 sequence (DNA): TGCAGCGTTGAGTCCATGCTGAACACCGGGGAGCTGTTTTTT. The chain combines TRBV29-1 with TRBJ2-2; no clear D. The CDR3 contains 14 residues. CDR1 is SQVTM, CDR2 ANQGSEA, per germline. V was pared by 3 bases and J by 1 base, with 9 bases between.

CDR3 DNA sequence: TGTGCCAGCAGCCCCGTGGGGGACAGACCTTTCGGAGAGACCCAGTACTTC. This encodes CASSPVGDRPFGETQYF. The gene calls are TRBV7-7 and TRBJ2-5, with TRBD1 matching 7 bases. CDR1 is SSHAT, CDR2 FNYEAQ, per germline (reference sequence). CDR3 length equals 17 residues. V trimming: 5 bases; J trimming: 4 bases; junction bases outside the gene matches: 16.

CDR3 sequence reads: CASSPRVKQYF. As DNA, the CDR3 is TGTGCCAGCAGCCCAAGGGTTAAGCAGTACTTC. This chain links TRBV7-9 with TRBJ2-7, with D hard to call. V was shortened by 5 bases and J by 8 bases, with 10 bases between the two germline ends. Germline V CDR1 and CDR2: SEHNR, FQNEAQ (reference sequence). This CDR3 is built from 11 residues.

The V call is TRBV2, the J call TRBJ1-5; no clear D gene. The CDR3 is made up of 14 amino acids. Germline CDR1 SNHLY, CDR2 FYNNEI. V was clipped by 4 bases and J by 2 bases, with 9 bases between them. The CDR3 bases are TGTGCCAGCAGTGTCGAGAGGGGCAATCAGCCCCAGCATTTT. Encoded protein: CASSVERGNQPQHF. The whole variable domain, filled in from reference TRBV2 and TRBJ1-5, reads EPEVTQTPSHQVTQMGQEVILRCVPISNHLYFYWYRQILGQKVEFLVSFYNNEISEKSEIFDDQFSVERPDGSNFTLKIRSTKLEDSAMYFCASSVERGNQPQHFGDGTRLSIL.

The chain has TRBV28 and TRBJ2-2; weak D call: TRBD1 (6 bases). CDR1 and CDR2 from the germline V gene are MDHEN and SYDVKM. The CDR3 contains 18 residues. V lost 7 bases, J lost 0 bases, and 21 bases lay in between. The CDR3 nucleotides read TGTGCCAGCACCCTCTGGATTGGACAGAGCTCGAACACCGGGGAGCTGTTTTTT. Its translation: CASTLWIGQSSNTGELFF.

CDR3 in DNA: TGTGCCAGTGCCTGGGCAGAGAATCAGCCCCAGCATTTT. It codes for CASAWAENQPQHF. The chain recombines TRBV6-5 with TRBJ1-5; D remains unclear. V lost 9 bases, J lost 4 bases, and 13 bases lay in between. Germline V gene data show CDR1 as MNHEY and CDR2 as SVGAGI. This CDR3 is 13 amino acids long.

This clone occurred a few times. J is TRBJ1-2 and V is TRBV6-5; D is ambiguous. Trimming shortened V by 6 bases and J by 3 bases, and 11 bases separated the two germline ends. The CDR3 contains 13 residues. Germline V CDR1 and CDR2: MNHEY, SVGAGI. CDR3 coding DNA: TGTGCCAGCAGGCCTACCTCGGACTATGGCTACACCTTC. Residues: CASRPTSDYGYTF.

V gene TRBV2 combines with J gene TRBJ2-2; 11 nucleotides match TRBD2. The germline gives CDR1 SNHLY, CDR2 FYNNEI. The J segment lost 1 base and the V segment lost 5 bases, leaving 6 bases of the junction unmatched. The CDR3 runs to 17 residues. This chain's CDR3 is CASSRYSGRGNTGELFF. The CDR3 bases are TGTGCCAGCAGTCGGTATAGCGGGAGGGGGAACACCGGGGAGCTGTTTTTT.

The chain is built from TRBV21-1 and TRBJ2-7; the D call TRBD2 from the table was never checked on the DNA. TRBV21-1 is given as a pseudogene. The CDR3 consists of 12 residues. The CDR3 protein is CASSNLSDEQYF. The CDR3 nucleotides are TGTGCCAGCAGCAACCTATCCGACGAGCAGTACTTC.

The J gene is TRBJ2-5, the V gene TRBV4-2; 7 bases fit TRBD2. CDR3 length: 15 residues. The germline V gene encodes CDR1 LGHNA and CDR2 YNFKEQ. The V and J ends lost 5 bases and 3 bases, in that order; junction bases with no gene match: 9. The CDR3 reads CASSERPSGEETQYF. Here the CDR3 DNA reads TGTGCCAGCAGCGAAAGGCCCAGCGGGGAAGAGACCCAGTACTTC.

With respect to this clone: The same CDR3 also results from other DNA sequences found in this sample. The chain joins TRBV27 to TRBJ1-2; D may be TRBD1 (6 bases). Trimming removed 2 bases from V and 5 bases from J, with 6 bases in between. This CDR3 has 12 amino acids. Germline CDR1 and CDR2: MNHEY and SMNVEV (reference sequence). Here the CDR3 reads CASSLQGYGYTF. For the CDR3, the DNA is TGTGCCAGCAGTTTACAGGGGTATGGCTACACCTTC.